A selection of T cell receptor beta chains follows, all from one sample in a study of T cells after yellow fever vaccination. MiXCR was run by TCRdb on the 5' RACE reads, yielding one entry per CDR3 protein. The sample lists about 69,000 distinct CDR3 sequences, approximately 6.2% seen once, with less than 2.5% in the top ten. The specimen was CD4+ T cells sorted from PBMCs, collected around 15 days after the first yellow fever vaccination. The source of these receptors is a young man who received the YFV17D yellow fever vaccine. Both conserved end residues are part of each CDR3. Each record gives: V gene, clone size, J gene, D gene, CDR3 DNA, CDR3 protein. D genes are given only for firm matches. A clone size is listed for some rows: how often the clone was seen (once, few, many), or a class if it is expanded.

V gene: TRBV6-5; clone size: many; J gene: TRBJ2-7; D gene: TRBD1; CDR3 DNA: TGTGCCAGCAGTTACTCAAGAACAGGGGGTCCCTACGAGCAGTACTTC; CDR3 protein: CASSYSRTGGPYEQYF
V gene: TRBV12-3/TRBV12-4; clone size: many; J gene: TRBJ2-5; D gene: -; CDR3 DNA: TGTGCCAGCAGTTTATCCCATGGGACCCAGTACTTC; CDR3 protein: CASSLSHGTQYF
V gene: TRBV5-1; clone size: many; J gene: TRBJ2-2; D gene: -; CDR3 DNA: TGCGCCAGCAGCTTGATTTTAACCGGGGAGCTGTTTTTT; CDR3 protein: CASSLILTGELFF
V gene: TRBV6-2/TRBV6-3; clone size: many; J gene: TRBJ2-5; D gene: -; CDR3 DNA: TGTGCCAGCAGTCCGGCCTCGATGATAGAGACCCAGTACTTC; CDR3 protein: CASSPASMIETQYF
V gene: TRBV5-1; clone size: many; J gene: TRBJ1-6; D gene: TRBD1; CDR3 DNA: TGCGCCAGCAGCTCCGGACAGGGTAGTTCACCCCTCCACTTT; CDR3 protein: CASSSGQGSSPLHF
V gene: TRBV5-1; clone size: many; J gene: TRBJ2-1; D gene: -; CDR3 DNA: TGCGCCAGCAGCTTGCTCTATGAGCAGTTCTTC; CDR3 protein: CASSLLYEQFF
V gene: TRBV6-5; clone size: -; J gene: TRBJ1-1; D gene: TRBD1; CDR3 DNA: TGTGCCAGCTCAGGACAGGGGGCAGGTGACACTGAAGCTTTCTTT; CDR3 protein: CASSGQGAGDTEAFF
V gene: TRBV29-1; clone size: many; J gene: TRBJ1-2; D gene: -; CDR3 DNA: TGCAGCGTTGGGGCAGACAACTATGGCTACACCTTC; CDR3 protein: CSVGADNYGYTF
V gene: TRBV6-1; clone size: many; J gene: TRBJ2-1; D gene: TRBD2; CDR3 DNA: TGTGCCAGCAGGGGGGCTAGCGGGGGTAGGGAGCAGTTCTTC; CDR3 protein: CASRGASGGREQFF
V gene: TRBV5-1; clone size: many; J gene: TRBJ2-3; D gene: -; CDR3 DNA: TGCGCCAGCAGCTTGGGCTCAGGGTCCACAGATACGCAGTATTTT; CDR3 protein: CASSLGSGSTDTQYF
V gene: TRBV20-1; clone size: many; J gene: TRBJ2-7; D gene: -; CDR3 DNA: TGCAGTGCTAGAGAGTCGGGGACGACGAAAAACGAGCAGTACTTC; CDR3 protein: CSARESGTTKNEQYF
V gene: TRBV28; clone size: -; J gene: TRBJ1-6; D gene: TRBD1; CDR3 DNA: TGTGCCAGCAGCCAGCGGACAGGATTTAATTCACCCCTCCACTTT; CDR3 protein: CASSQRTGFNSPLHF
V gene: TRBV6-5; clone size: many; J gene: TRBJ2-7; D gene: TRBD1; CDR3 DNA: TGTGCCAGCAGTTCCCCAGGACAGGGGATATACGAGCAGTACTTC; CDR3 protein: CASSSPGQGIYEQYF
V gene: TRBV9; clone size: many; J gene: TRBJ1-6; D gene: -; CDR3 DNA: TGTGCCAGCAGCGTAGAGGGAGACCCCCTCCACTTT; CDR3 protein: CASSVEGDPLHF
V gene: TRBV5-1; clone size: many; J gene: TRBJ2-3; D gene: TRBD2; CDR3 DNA: TGCGCCAGCAGCACAAACCTAGCGGGGGGGACAGATACGCAGTATTTT; CDR3 protein: CASSTNLAGGTDTQYF
V gene: TRBV4-2; clone size: many; J gene: TRBJ2-3; D gene: -; CDR3 DNA: TGTGCCAGCGGCCATACAGAGGCGAGCACAGATACGCAGTATTTT; CDR3 protein: CASGHTEASTDTQYF
V gene: TRBV4-2; clone size: many; J gene: TRBJ2-1; D gene: -; CDR3 DNA: TGTGCCAGCACATCCACTCCACTGCGATACAATGAGCAGTTCTTC; CDR3 protein: CASTSTPLRYNEQFF
V gene: TRBV20-1; clone size: few; J gene: TRBJ2-5; D gene: TRBD2; CDR3 DNA: TGCTGTGCTAGTGCCACTAGCGGGGTGCGAAAGACCCAGTACTTC; CDR3 protein: CCASATSGVRKTQYF
V gene: TRBV5-6; clone size: many; J gene: TRBJ2-3; D gene: -; CDR3 DNA: TGTGCCAGCAGCCCGACTAGTATCTTGGATACGCAGTATTTT; CDR3 protein: CASSPTSILDTQYF
V gene: TRBV5-1; clone size: many; J gene: TRBJ2-5; D gene: TRBD1; CDR3 DNA: TGCGCCAGCAGTCTACAGGGGACGTCGAAGACCCAGTACTTC; CDR3 protein: CASSLQGTSKTQYF
V gene: TRBV24-1; clone size: many; J gene: TRBJ2-1; D gene: TRBD1; CDR3 DNA: TGTGCCACCAGTGATTCGGGACAGGGATTTTTTGAGCAGTTCTTC; CDR3 protein: CATSDSGQGFFEQFF
V gene: TRBV12-3/TRBV12-4; clone size: once; J gene: TRBJ2-2; D gene: TRBD2; CDR3 DNA: TGTACCAGCACCTTGGACGGGGGGGCCGCCGGGGAGCTGTTTTTT; CDR3 protein: CTSTLDGGAAGELFF
V gene: TRBV7-2; clone size: many; J gene: TRBJ2-3; D gene: -; CDR3 DNA: TGTGCCAGCAGCTCAAGTGGTGGGTTTGTCACAGATACGCAGTATTTT; CDR3 protein: CASSSSGGFVTDTQYF
V gene: TRBV20-1; clone size: many; J gene: TRBJ1-3; D gene: TRBD1; CDR3 DNA: TGCAGTGCTAGAATAACAGGGGGCCACTCCGATCCATCTGGAAACACCATATATTTT; CDR3 protein: CSARITGGHSDPSGNTIYF
V gene: TRBV7-2; clone size: many; J gene: TRBJ2-7; D gene: -; CDR3 DNA: TGTGCCAGCAGCTTAGAGGCATACTACGAGCAGTACTTC; CDR3 protein: CASSLEAYYEQYF
V gene: TRBV5-1; clone size: many; J gene: TRBJ2-5; D gene: TRBD1; CDR3 DNA: TGCGCCAGCAGCCTCACTCCGGGACAGGGTGGCTCTGGAGAGACCCAGTACTTC; CDR3 protein: CASSLTPGQGGSGETQYF
V gene: TRBV5-5; clone size: many; J gene: TRBJ2-2; D gene: -; CDR3 DNA: TGTGCCAGCAGATGGGACCGAGACACCGGGGAGCTGTTTTTT; CDR3 protein: CASRWDRDTGELFF
V gene: TRBV12-3/TRBV12-4; clone size: many; J gene: TRBJ2-5; D gene: -; CDR3 DNA: TGTGCCAGCAACACAGGTATCCAAGAGACCCAGTACTTC; CDR3 protein: CASNTGIQETQYF
V gene: TRBV20-1; clone size: many; J gene: TRBJ1-4; D gene: TRBD1; CDR3 DNA: TGCAGTGCGGGGACAGGGTTGGATGAAAAACTGTTTTTT; CDR3 protein: CSAGTGLDEKLFF
V gene: TRBV9; clone size: many; J gene: TRBJ2-5; D gene: TRBD1; CDR3 DNA: TGTGCCAGCAGCGCCCGGGGGACAGGGGGCGGGGAGACCCAGTACTTC; CDR3 protein: CASSARGTGGGETQYF
V gene: TRBV6-5; clone size: many; J gene: TRBJ2-5; D gene: -; CDR3 DNA: TGTGCCAGCAGTTACCGTCGGGGGAGCCACCAAGAGACCCAGTACTTC; CDR3 protein: CASSYRRGSHQETQYF
V gene: TRBV15; clone size: many; J gene: TRBJ1-2; D gene: -; CDR3 DNA: TGTGCCACCAGCTCTCGAGCGACACCCTATGGCTACACCTTC; CDR3 protein: CATSSRATPYGYTF
V gene: TRBV7-3; clone size: -; J gene: TRBJ2-5; D gene: TRBD2; CDR3 DNA: TGTGCCAGCAGCCTAGCGGGGGTGGACCAAGAGACCCAGTACTTC; CDR3 protein: CASSLAGVDQETQYF
V gene: TRBV29-1; clone size: many; J gene: TRBJ1-1; D gene: -; CDR3 DNA: TGCAGCGTGGAGAGGAGCACTGAAGCTTTCTTT; CDR3 protein: CSVERSTEAFF
V gene: TRBV5-1; clone size: many; J gene: TRBJ2-2; D gene: -; CDR3 DNA: TGCGCCAGCAGCTTGGAACGGGGGATCACCGGGGAGCTGTTTTTT; CDR3 protein: CASSLERGITGELFF
V gene: TRBV30; clone size: many; J gene: TRBJ2-3; D gene: TRBD2; CDR3 DNA: TGTGCACGGACTAGCGTGAGTCGTACGCAGTATTTT; CDR3 protein: CARTSVSRTQYF
V gene: TRBV7-2; clone size: many; J gene: TRBJ2-1; D gene: -; CDR3 DNA: TGTGCCAGCAGCTTAGTAGGTCAGGGGCCCTACAATGAGCAGTTCTTC; CDR3 protein: CASSLVGQGPYNEQFF
V gene: TRBV7-2; clone size: many; J gene: TRBJ2-7; D gene: -; CDR3 DNA: TGTGCCAGCAGCGTCGAGAACGAGCAGTACTTC; CDR3 protein: CASSVENEQYF
V gene: TRBV6-4; clone size: many; J gene: TRBJ1-6; D gene: -; CDR3 DNA: TGTGCCAGCAGCAAGGGGGTCTATAATTCACCCCTCCACTTT; CDR3 protein: CASSKGVYNSPLHF
V gene: TRBV20-1; clone size: many; J gene: TRBJ1-6; D gene: -; CDR3 DNA: TGCAGTGCTAGAGTGAATGGCAATTCACCCCTCCACTTT; CDR3 protein: CSARVNGNSPLHF
V gene: TRBV18; clone size: many; J gene: TRBJ2-3; D gene: -; CDR3 DNA: TGTGCCACCACCCCGACTAGTAACACAGATACGCAGTATTTT; CDR3 protein: CATTPTSNTDTQYF
V gene: TRBV4-1; clone size: few; J gene: TRBJ2-1; D gene: TRBD2; CDR3 DNA: TGCGCCAGCAGCCAAGGAGCGGGGAAAGCTATCTACAATGAGCAGTTCTTC; CDR3 protein: CASSQGAGKAIYNEQFF
V gene: TRBV7-9; clone size: many; J gene: TRBJ1-3; D gene: -; CDR3 DNA: TGTGCCAGCAGCTTAGCCGAACGAGGCTCTGGAAACACCATATATTTT; CDR3 protein: CASSLAERGSGNTIYF
V gene: TRBV7-2; clone size: many; J gene: TRBJ1-1; D gene: -; CDR3 DNA: TGTGCCAGCAGCTTAGAGGGGTTGGGGAACACTGAAGCTTTCTTT; CDR3 protein: CASSLEGLGNTEAFF
V gene: TRBV28; clone size: many; J gene: TRBJ2-1; D gene: TRBD1; CDR3 DNA: TGTGCCAGCACCCCAGGACAGGGCTATGAGCAGTTCTTC; CDR3 protein: CASTPGQGYEQFF
V gene: TRBV4-2; clone size: medium-sized; J gene: TRBJ1-1; D gene: -; CDR3 DNA: TGTGCCAGCAGCCAAGATGGGCGCGGAGCTTTCTTT; CDR3 protein: CASSQDGRGAFF
V gene: TRBV12-3/TRBV12-4; clone size: many; J gene: TRBJ1-1; D gene: -; CDR3 DNA: TGTGCCAGCACCCTAGGCCTACAGGCCACTGAAGCTTTCTTT; CDR3 protein: CASTLGLQATEAFF
V gene: TRBV6-2/TRBV6-3; clone size: many; J gene: TRBJ2-2; D gene: -; CDR3 DNA: TGTGCCAGCAGTTACCCCCCCGGGGAGCTGTTTTTT; CDR3 protein: CASSYPPGELFF
V gene: TRBV6-5; clone size: many; J gene: TRBJ2-3; D gene: TRBD1; CDR3 DNA: TGTGCCAGCAGTTTAAATCCGGGACAGGTTCCGGATACGCAGTATTTT; CDR3 protein: CASSLNPGQVPDTQYF